This note documents a single T cell receptor beta chain sequence. Its target is not known. These data are taken from a study of Ad26.COV2.S vaccination and SARS-CoV-2 variants. Notes on the study in general: Vaccine recipients posted higher spike-specific TCR breadth than their placebo counterparts. Quantification of TCR breadth and depth may have yielded underestimates of total T cell responses. Similar non-spike TCR breadth was observed in recipients of vaccine and of placebo.

CDR1 is SGHKS and CDR2 is YYEKEE in the germline V gene (reference sequence). This CDR3 is 14 amino acids long. The V gene lost 3 bases and the J gene lost 0 bases, with 7 bases spanning the gap. Assay used: immunoSEQ multiplex PCR; TCRdb lists only in-frame clones, some missing. The profile shows over 130,000 clones, approximately 90% of them singletons. The chain couples TRBV5-5 to TRBJ2-4; weak D call: TRBD1 (5 bases). The specimen was peripheral blood, collected after recovery from COVID-19. The receptor was isolated from a human donor who had recovered from COVID-19. CDR3 protein: CASSSGLAKNIQYF. The CDR3 coding sequence is TGTGCCAGCAGCTCAGGGTTAGCCAAAAACATTCAGTACTTC.